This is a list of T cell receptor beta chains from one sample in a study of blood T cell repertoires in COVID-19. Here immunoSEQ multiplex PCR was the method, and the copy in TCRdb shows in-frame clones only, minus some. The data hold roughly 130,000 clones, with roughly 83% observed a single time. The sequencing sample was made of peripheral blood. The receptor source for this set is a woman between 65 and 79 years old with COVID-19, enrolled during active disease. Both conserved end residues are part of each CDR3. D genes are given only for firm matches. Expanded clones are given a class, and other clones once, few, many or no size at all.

CDR3aa: CASSLRGNTEAFF
CDR3nt: TGTGCCAGCAGCTTACGGGGGAACACTGAAGCTTTCTTT
j_gene: TRBJ1-1
v_gene: TRBV6-5
abundance: .
d_gene: .

CDR3aa: CASGLAGLYEQYF
CDR3nt: TGTGCCAGCGGACTAGCGGGCTTATACGAGCAGTACTTC
j_gene: TRBJ2-7
v_gene: TRBV2
abundance: .
d_gene: TRBD2

CDR3aa: CASSKQGAETQYF
CDR3nt: TGTGCCAGCAGTAAACAGGGCGCAGAGACCCAGTACTTC
j_gene: TRBJ2-5
v_gene: TRBV27
abundance: .
d_gene: .

CDR3aa: CAWSPMGGGQPQHF
CDR3nt: TGTGCCTGGAGCCCAATGGGGGGAGGACAGCCCCAGCATTTT
j_gene: TRBJ1-5
v_gene: TRBV30
abundance: .
d_gene: .

CDR3aa: CASIPSQGVTEAFF
CDR3nt: TGTGCCAGTATCCCGAGCCAGGGGGTCACTGAAGCTTTCTTT
j_gene: TRBJ1-1
v_gene: TRBV19
abundance: .
d_gene: TRBD1

CDR3aa: CAWNWQGLGYTF
CDR3nt: TGTGCCTGGAACTGGCAGGGGCTTGGCTACACCTTC
j_gene: TRBJ1-2
v_gene: TRBV30
abundance: .
d_gene: .

CDR3aa: CASSTWGTGSEKLFF
CDR3nt: .
j_gene: TRBJ1-4
v_gene: TRBV21-1
abundance: once
d_gene: .

CDR3aa: CASSAFIPGQGSGNTIYF
CDR3nt: TGTGCCAGCAGCGCTTTCATTCCGGGACAGGGTTCTGGAAACACCATATATTTT
j_gene: TRBJ1-3
v_gene: TRBV9
abundance: once
d_gene: TRBD1

CDR3aa: CAWDAQGREQYF
CDR3nt: TGTGCCTGGGATGCACAGGGGCGAGAGCAGTACTTC
j_gene: TRBJ2-7
v_gene: TRBV30
abundance: .
d_gene: TRBD1

CDR3aa: CASSLGADNSAGGAFF
CDR3nt: TGTGCCAGCAGCTTAGGAGCCGACAACTCGGCAGGAGGAGCTTTCTTT
j_gene: TRBJ1-1
v_gene: TRBV7-6
abundance: .
d_gene: .

CDR3aa: CSVGGTGFQETQYF
CDR3nt: TGCAGCGTTGGGGGGACAGGGTTCCAAGAGACCCAGTACTTC
j_gene: TRBJ2-5
v_gene: TRBV29-1
abundance: .
d_gene: TRBD1

CDR3aa: CASSPGTGARALHF
CDR3nt: TGTGCCAGCTCACCCGGGACAGGGGCCCGCGCCCTCCACTTT
j_gene: TRBJ1-6
v_gene: TRBV18
abundance: .
d_gene: TRBD1

CDR3aa: CASSFRRAGGYNEQFF
CDR3nt: TGTGCCAGCAGCTTCCGGAGGGCGGGGGGGTACAATGAGCAGTTCTTC
j_gene: TRBJ2-1
v_gene: TRBV7-2
abundance: .
d_gene: TRBD2

CDR3aa: CASIEGGRQGNSPLHF
CDR3nt: TGTGCCAGCATCGAAGGGGGGAGACAGGGCAATTCACCCCTCCACTTT
j_gene: TRBJ1-6
v_gene: TRBV28
abundance: .
d_gene: TRBD1

CDR3aa: CASSLGAGTDTQYF
CDR3nt: TGCGCCAGCAGCTTGGGGGCCGGCACAGATACGCAGTATTTT
j_gene: TRBJ2-3
v_gene: TRBV5-1
abundance: .
d_gene: .

CDR3aa: CASSIGSQPQHF
CDR3nt: TGTGCCAGTAGTATCGGGTCTCAGCCCCAGCATTTT
j_gene: TRBJ1-5
v_gene: TRBV19
abundance: .
d_gene: .

CDR3aa: CASRPGLESGNTQYF
CDR3nt: TGTGCCAGCAGGCCGGGACTAGAGTCGGGGAATACGCAGTATTTT
j_gene: TRBJ2-3
v_gene: TRBV2
abundance: .
d_gene: TRBD2

CDR3aa: CASSRTGGIRGSYEQYF
CDR3nt: TGTGCCAGCAGCCGGACAGGGGGGATAAGGGGCTCCTACGAGCAGTACTTC
j_gene: TRBJ2-7
v_gene: TRBV4-2
abundance: few
d_gene: TRBD1

CDR3aa: CASSLSRDSGNTIYF
CDR3nt: TGTGCCAGCAGCTTAAGCAGGGACTCTGGAAACACCATATATTTT
j_gene: TRBJ1-3
v_gene: TRBV7-2
abundance: many
d_gene: .

CDR3aa: CASKLGNTEAFF
CDR3nt: TGTGCCAGTAAACTAGGGAACACTGAAGCTTTCTTT
j_gene: TRBJ1-1
v_gene: TRBV25-1
abundance: .
d_gene: .

CDR3aa: CSVGTGDGSYGYTF
CDR3nt: TGCAGCGTCGGGACAGGGGACGGGAGTTATGGCTACACCTTC
j_gene: TRBJ1-2
v_gene: TRBV29-1
abundance: .
d_gene: TRBD1

CDR3aa: CASSSRDIGGGSQETQYF
CDR3nt: TGCGCCAGCAGCTCCCGGGACATAGGGGGGGGGTCCCAAGAGACCCAGTACTTC
j_gene: TRBJ2-5
v_gene: TRBV5-1
abundance: few
d_gene: .

CDR3aa: CASSTVVRVNTEAFF
CDR3nt: TGTGCCAGCAGCACCGTCGTGAGAGTAAACACTGAAGCTTTCTTT
j_gene: TRBJ1-1
v_gene: TRBV5-6
abundance: .
d_gene: .

CDR3aa: CASSYAGIISNQPQHF
CDR3nt: TGTGCCAGCAGTTACGCGGGGATCATTAGCAATCAGCCCCAGCATTTT
j_gene: TRBJ1-5
v_gene: TRBV6-2/TRBV6-3
abundance: .
d_gene: .

CDR3aa: CASSQAGGGNTEAFF
CDR3nt: TGTGCCAGCAGCCAAGCGGGGGGAGGGAACACTGAAGCTTTCTTT
j_gene: TRBJ1-1
v_gene: TRBV3-1/TRBV3-2
abundance: .
d_gene: .

CDR3aa: CASEPGQSDTQYF
CDR3nt: TGTGCCAGCGAACCCGGACAGTCAGATACGCAGTATTTT
j_gene: TRBJ2-3
v_gene: TRBV19
abundance: few
d_gene: .